This T cell receptor (beta chain) derives from a study of early T cells in non-severe SARS-CoV-2 infection. Overall study context: RNA in bulk from unsorted whole blood was sequenced, and chains were unpaired.

Note on this clonotype: The antigen is undetermined.

TCRdb independently ran MiXCR on the 5' RACE reads; one entry per CDR3 protein. This sample yields tens of thousands of distinct CDR3 sequences, of which roughly 8% are seen a single time; 9.5% to 15% belongs to the top ten. Study-wide findings and caveats: VDJdb matches were skewed toward anti-spike CD8 T cell responses.

The source material was whole blood, sampled at baseline. This clonotype was obtained from an adult who was a healthcare worker with PCR-confirmed SARS-CoV-2 infection or an uninfected control (not recorded which).

The CDR3, as DNA: TGTGCCAGCAGTTACTCGAAAGGAAAGGATACGCAGTATTTT. Its protein is CASSYSKGKDTQYF. The V and J genes are TRBV6-2 or TRBV6-3 and TRBJ2-3; no definite D call. This CDR3 region has 14 residues. Trimming removed 0 bases from V and 6 bases from J, with 10 bases in between. Germline CDR1 reads MNHEY; CDR2 reads SVGEGT.